The entry below gives a single TCR beta chain sequence along with its context. Its antigen is currently unknown. As handled by the study authors: Owing to the provision of junction-only sequences devoid of quality scores by immunoSEQ, filtering differed. TCRdb's copy holds only in-frame clones and misses some; the assay was immunoSEQ multiplex PCR. From that table come the V and J calls and clone size; the DNA was used to work out D and trimming. The data contain under 750,000 clones, around 70% of them singletons. This entry is derived from a study of shared clonotypes between healthy human individuals. For the study at large: Every donor yielded three CD4 naive, three CD4 memory, two CD8 naive and one CD8 memory plate. Findings and limits, study-wide: In several donors, approximately 5% of naive CD4 clonotypes appeared in common.

CDR1 is SNHLY, CDR2 FYNNEI, per germline. The CDR3 loop spans 13 amino acids. The V end was cut by 5 bases, the J end by 3 bases, with 10 bases between. Division of CD4+ cells produced a CD45RA+ naive subset and a CD45RA-negative memory subset. Material for sequencing was memory CD4+ T cells sorted from blood. Subset given: CD45RA-negative fraction. The origin of this receptor is a woman aged 25-40 years in good health. This chain links TRBV2 with TRBJ1-1; D is unclear. The CDR3 DNA sequence: TGTGCCAGCAGTCCTGAGCTAGACACTGAAGCTTTCTTT. This codes for CASSPELDTEAFF.